The next 8 T cell receptor beta chains were all read from a single sample in a study of T cell changes during pregnancy in multiple sclerosis. Produced via immunoSEQ multiplex PCR; TCRdb's table is partial and in-frame only. The table lists about 71,000 clones, around 90% of them singletons, with approximately 1% in the top ten. The sequencing used peripheral blood, collected in the third trimester of pregnancy. The receptors were gathered from a female donor with multiple sclerosis, enrolled in a pregnancy study.

The chain is built from TRBV5-1 and TRBJ1-3, with D possibly matching TRBD1 (5 bases). The CDR3 covers 15 residues. Trimming stripped 2 bases from V and 0 bases from J, with 9 bases between. Per germline, CDR1 SGHRS and CDR2 YFSETQ. The CDR3 DNA reads as TGCGCCAGCAGCTTTCAGGGTGGCTCTGGAAACACCATATATTTT. Protein sequence: CASSFQGGSGNTIYF.

For the CDR3, the DNA is TGTGCCAGCAGTTTATTACAGATCCCTGGCTACACCTTC. The encoded protein is CASSLLQIPGYTF. J is TRBJ1-2 and V is TRBV28; D unclear. V was shortened by 1 base and J by 7 bases, with 10 bases between the two germline ends. Germline loops: CDR1 MDHEN, CDR2 SYDVKM. The CDR3 totals 13 residues.

The chain couples TRBV6-5 to TRBJ1-2, with a weak D call TRBD1 (5 bases). The germline V gene encodes CDR1 MNHEY and CDR2 SVGAGI. Trimming left V 4 bases short and J 8 bases short, with 11 bases between. The CDR3 extends over 12 amino acids. The CDR3 DNA sequence: TGTGCCAGCAGTTTTCGGACACGGGGCTACACCTTC. This translates into CASSFRTRGYTF.

The rearrangement uses TRBV5-6 and TRBJ2-3, with a weak D call TRBD1 (5 bases). This CDR3 has 16 residues. V dropped 1 base and J dropped 3 bases, with 15 bases sitting between them. Germline V gives CDR1 SGHDT, CDR2 YYEEEE. DNA of the CDR3: TGTGCCAGCAGCTTGTATTCTGAGACAGCAACAGATACGCAGTATTTT. Protein sequence: CASSLYSETATDTQYF.

The CDR3 DNA follows: TGTGCCAGCAGCGTTAGTACCCGCTCCTACAATGAGCAGTTCTTC. It is translated as CASSVSTRSYNEQFF. The chain links TRBV9 to TRBJ2-1; no clear D. This CDR3 has 15 amino acids. V shed 2 bases and J shed 0 bases, with 9 bases lying between them. Looked up from germline, CDR1 is SGDLS and CDR2 is YYNGEE.

The J gene is TRBJ1-1, the V gene TRBV7-9; D gene uncertain. V lost 4 bases and J 0 bases, leaving 9 bases between the germline ends. The CDR3 consists of 14 residues. The germline gives CDR1 SEHNR, CDR2 FQNEAQ (reference sequence). This CDR3 is CASSSRTVNTEAFF. The CDR3 DNA is TGTGCCAGCAGCTCTCGGACTGTGAACACTGAAGCTTTCTTT.

The rearrangement links TRBV19 to TRBJ2-1; TRBD2 aligns across 9 bases. This CDR3 has 16 residues. Per germline, CDR1 LNHDA and CDR2 SQIVND (reference sequence). V gave up 4 bases and J gave up 3 bases; unmatched junction bases: 7. This CDR3 reads CASSTLSSGIYNEQFF. DNA of the CDR3: TGTGCCAGTAGTACCCTCTCTAGCGGGATCTACAATGAGCAGTTCTTC.

The chain uses TRBV5-6 and TRBJ1-1, with D perhaps TRBD1 (5 bases). The germline gives CDR1 SGHDT, CDR2 YYEEEE. Trimming stripped 0 bases from V and 1 base from J, with 7 bases between. There are 14 residues in the CDR3. Written as DNA, the CDR3 is TGTGCCAGCAGCTTGGACAGGAGGAACACTGAAGCTTTCTTT. Translating it yields CASSLDRRNTEAFF.